This T cell receptor (beta chain) is drawn from a study of OX40 agonist ivuxolimab in advanced cancers. Looking at the study overall: It was ivuxolimab, an agonistic anti-OX40 (CD134) antibody, that patients were treated with.

Germline V gives CDR1 SGHVS, CDR2 FQNEAQ. V shed 4 bases, J shed 11 bases, and the junction held 7 bases outside the gene matches. The CDR3 is 12 amino acids. Data came from immunoSEQ multiplex PCR; TCRdb stores just in-frame clones and leaves some out. The table lists around 58,000 clones, around 87% of them singletons, with roughly 5% in the top ten. The sample holds a few counts of this clone. Its antigen is unknown. Study-wide findings and caveats: Compared with CD4+, CD8+ T cells on average had more expanded clones.

The sequence was collected from an adult with an advanced solid tumor such as melanoma, head and neck, liver or kidney cancer. The gene calls are TRBV7-8 and TRBJ1-1, with 7 bases identical to TRBD1. The sequencing here drew on CD4+ or CD8+ T cells sorted from blood, taken in a trial of the OX40 agonist ivuxolimab. The CDR3, as DNA: TGTGCCAGCAGCTGGAACAGGGGAGACGCTTTCTTT. Protein sequence: CASSWNRGDAFF.